Each of the 23 T cell receptor beta chains below was sequenced from the same sample in a study of T cells after yellow fever vaccination. Each CDR3 protein gets one entry after TCRdb re-called the 5' RACE reads with MiXCR. The sample holds just over 250,000 distinct CDR3 sequences, around 4.9% seen once. Sequenced here: CD4+ T cells sorted from PBMCs, sampled on the day of the yellow fever booster vaccination. The receptor source for this set is a man younger than 30 who received the YFV17D yellow fever vaccine.

This clonotype has more than one count but fewer than ten. The chain is built from TRBV3-1 and TRBJ2-2; D tentatively fits TRBD1 or TRBD2 (6 bases each). The CDR3 runs 14 residues. Germline V gene sequence: CDR1 LGHDT, CDR2 YNNKEL (reference sequence). Trimming pared 5 bases from V and 7 bases from J, leaving 14 bases between. The CDR3 reads CASSTRGGSGELFF. CDR3 DNA: TGTGCCAGCAGCACTCGAGGGGGGAGCGGGGAGCTGTTTTTT.

This clonotype was recorded a few times. The chain employs TRBV3-1 and TRBJ1-6; possibly TRBD1 for D (5 bases). The CDR3 loop spans 14 amino acids. Trimming removed 2 bases from V and 8 bases from J, with 10 bases in between. The germline V gene has CDR1 LGHDT and CDR2 YNNKEL (reference sequence). DNA of the CDR3: TGTGCCAGCAGCCAATTCGGAGGGGATTCACCCCTCCACTTT. Translation gives CASSQFGGDSPLHF.

This clonotype was seen many times. The CDR3 protein is CASSQYGGSTYNEQFF. For the CDR3, the DNA is TGTGCCAGCAGCCAGTACGGAGGCAGTACCTACAATGAGCAGTTCTTC. This chain connects TRBV3-1 to TRBJ2-1, with a possible D match to TRBD2 (5 bases). Germline CDR1 LGHDT, CDR2 YNNKEL (reference sequence). This CDR3 spans 16 amino acids. The V gene lost 3 bases and the J gene lost 2 bases, with 14 bases spanning the gap.

This clonotype was observed at least ten times. The chain carries TRBV5-4 and TRBJ2-3; D perhaps matches TRBD1 (5 bases). Germline V gene lookup returns CDR1 SGHNT and CDR2 YYREEE (reference sequence). Trimming left V 0 bases short and J 6 bases short, with 11 bases between. CDR3 length equals 14 residues. The CDR3 is CASSLVGADDTQYF. The CDR3 DNA reads as TGTGCCAGCAGCTTGGTAGGGGCTGACGATACGCAGTATTTT.

V gene TRBV20-1 combines with J gene TRBJ1-2; D is perhaps TRBD1 (5 bases). V shed 2 bases and J shed 0 bases, with 31 bases lying between them. The germline V gene has CDR1 DFQATT and CDR2 SNEGSKA (reference sequence). CDR3 size: 21 residues. The CDR3 here is CSARHPGSQLSDRRTNYGYTF. DNA of the CDR3: TGCAGTGCTAGACACCCCGGGAGCCAGTTGTCCGACAGACGGACTAACTATGGCTACACCTTC.

This clonotype was seen many times. The genes are TRBV20-1 and TRBJ2-7; D possibly corresponds to TRBD2 (5 bases). Germline assignment: CDR1 DFQATT and CDR2 SNEGSKA (reference sequence). The length of the CDR3 is 13 residues. Deletions cut 3 bases from V and 3 bases from J, with 12 bases between. The DNA for the CDR3 is TGCAGTGCTAGCCAGGACGGGGTCTACGAGCAGTACGTC. This codes for CSASQDGVYEQYV.

The rearrangement joins TRBV6-5 to TRBJ1-1; D gene ambiguous. V shed 4 bases and J shed 4 bases, with 13 bases lying between them. The CDR3 totals 14 residues. Germline lookup yields CDR1 MNHEY and CDR2 SVGAGI. This CDR3 is CASSSGGISTEAFF. The DNA of the CDR3 is TGTGCCAGCAGTTCGGGCGGGATCTCCACTGAAGCTTTCTTT.

There are many counts of this clonotype. The chain couples TRBV5-4 to TRBJ2-1; 13 bases align to TRBD2. The CDR3 is 15 residues long. From germline, CDR1 is SGHNT and CDR2 YYREEE (reference sequence). V trimming: 4 bases; J trimming: 4 bases; junction bases outside the gene matches: 2. The DNA of the CDR3 is TGTGCCAGCAGCCGGACTAGCGGGGGATACAATGAGCAGTTCTTC. It specifies CASSRTSGGYNEQFF.

This clonotype was counted at least ten times. The rearrangement uses TRBV24-1 and TRBJ2-5; 9 bases line up with TRBD2. Germline CDR1 and CDR2: KGHDR and SFDVKD. V trimming: 5 bases; J trimming: 2 bases; junction bases outside the gene matches: 11. This CDR3 region has 17 residues. DNA for the CDR3: TGTGCCACCAGTGGTCCCACCCTAGCGGGGATACAAGAGACCCAGTACTTC. Its protein is CATSGPTLAGIQETQYF.

This clonotype was counted between two and nine times. The rearrangement joins TRBV7-2 to TRBJ2-5; maybe TRBD2 (5 bases). The CDR3 is made up of 15 amino acids. Germline loops: CDR1 SGHTA, CDR2 FQGNSA. V lost 2 bases and J lost 2, with 12 bases in between. DNA for the CDR3: TGTGCCAGCAGCTTATATCCTAGCCCACAAGAGACCCAGTACTTC. Protein product: CASSLYPSPQETQYF. The complete variable domain, with remaining parts taken from reference TRBV7-2 and TRBJ2-5, reads GAGVSQSPSNKVTEKGKDVELRCDPISGHTALYWYRQSLGQGLEFLIYFQGNSAPDKSGLPSDRFSAERTGGSVSTLTIQRTQQEDSAVYLCASSLYPSPQETQYFGPGTRLLVL.

The table lists this clonotype with a few counts. V and J are TRBV7-2 and TRBJ2-7; D might be TRBD1 (6 bases). V was cut by 4 bases and J by 1 base, with 11 bases left in between. The CDR3 has 14 residues. CDR1 and CDR2 (germline): SGHTA, FQGNSA. Written as DNA, the CDR3 is TGTGCCAGCAGCTCACAGGGTGGGTCCTACGAGCAGTACGTC. This sequence encodes CASSSQGGSYEQYV.

The CDR3 reads CASSVAQDTQYF. The CDR3 DNA reads as TGTGCCAGCAGCGTAGCCCAGGATACGCAGTATTTT. The rearrangement joins TRBV9 to TRBJ2-3; D is ambiguous. Germline CDR1 and CDR2: SGDLS and YYNGEE. Trimming took 0 bases from V and 6 from J, leaving 5 bases between them. This CDR3 is built from 12 residues.

The rearrangement uses TRBV6-1 and TRBJ1-3; D unresolved. The germline V and J ends were trimmed by 9 bases and 0 bases, with 15 bases remaining between them. Germline V gene data show CDR1 as MNHNS and CDR2 as SASEGT. The CDR3 contains 15 residues. CDR3 in amino acids: CASLDTSDSGNTIYF. CDR3 nucleotides: TGTGCCAGTCTCGATACATCGGACTCTGGAAACACCATATATTTT.

This chain connects TRBV5-1 to TRBJ1-3; D gene unclear. Trimming stripped 1 base from V and 4 bases from J, with 9 bases between. Per the germline V gene, CDR1 is SGHRS and CDR2 is YFSETQ. CDR3 length: 14 amino acids. CDR3 in DNA: TGCGCCAGCAGCTTGACGGGTATCGGAAACACCATATATTTT. It translates to CASSLTGIGNTIYF.

This clonotype was observed a few times. This rearrangement joins TRBV6-5 to TRBJ1-2; 8 bases match TRBD1. This CDR3 has 15 amino acids. Germline CDR1 MNHEY, CDR2 SVGAGI. J was trimmed by 1 base and V by 4 bases; bases with no gene match: 5. Here the CDR3 reads CASSSRDRSNYGYTF. The DNA for the CDR3 is TGTGCCAGCAGTTCCCGGGACAGGAGTAACTATGGCTACACCTTC.

At least ten counts were recorded for this clonotype. This rearrangement joins TRBV20-1 to TRBJ2-7; D is ambiguous. The germline V and J ends were trimmed by 0 bases and 1 base, with 10 bases remaining between them. The CDR3 is made up of 14 amino acids. Germline values: CDR1 DFQATT, CDR2 SNEGSKA (reference sequence). DNA for the CDR3: TGCAGTGCTAGAGAGCCTACAAGGTCCTACGAGCAGTACGTC. Translated, it gives CSAREPTRSYEQYV.

The chain's CDR3 is CASSLHGSGNTEAFF. In nucleotides, the CDR3 is TGCGCCAGCAGCCTCCATGGTAGTGGGAACACTGAAGCTTTCTTT. This chain joins TRBV5-1 and TRBJ1-1; D unclear. V gave up 4 bases and J gave up 1 base, with 14 bases separating them. The germline CDR1 and CDR2 sequences are SGHRS and YFSETQ. The CDR3 contains 15 residues.

This clonotype was seen a handful of times. The rearrangement links TRBV6-2 or TRBV6-3 to TRBJ2-1; 13 nucleotides match TRBD2. In germline, CDR1 is MNHEY, CDR2 SVGEGT. The CDR3 sequence is 18 residues long. J lost 10 bases, V lost 0 bases, and 12 bases had no gene match. The CDR3 is CASSYSHPGTSGAQEQFF. For the CDR3, the DNA is TGTGCCAGCAGTTACTCTCACCCCGGGACTAGCGGGGCTCAGGAGCAGTTCTTC.

There are many counts of this clonotype. This rearrangement joins TRBV7-8 to TRBJ2-2; D uncertain. V was trimmed by 3 bases and J by 7 bases, leaving 9 bases between them. This CDR3 contains 13 residues. Germline V gives CDR1 SGHVS, CDR2 FQNEAQ. As DNA, the CDR3 is TGTGCCAGCAGCTTTAGCATGGGCGGGGAGCTGTTTTTT. Amino acids: CASSFSMGGELFF.

This clonotype was counted many times. The chain couples TRBV11-2 to TRBJ1-2; D remains unclear. Germline CDR1 reads SGHAT; CDR2 reads FQNNGV. Trimming shortened V by 10 bases and J by 0 bases, and 6 bases separated the two germline ends. CDR3 length equals 11 residues. CDR3 sequence: CATAANYGYTF. CDR3 nucleotide sequence: TGTGCCACGGCCGCTAACTATGGCTACACCTTC.

This clonotype was counted only a few times. The rearrangement links TRBV29-1 to TRBJ1-5; D call uncertain. From germline, CDR1 is SQVTM and CDR2 ANQGSEA. The ends were cut back, 4 bases at V and 3 bases at J, with 13 bases in the middle. The CDR3 length is 14 residues. The CDR3 protein is CSVGVSTNNQPQHF. In DNA, the CDR3 is TGCAGCGTTGGTGTCAGCACCAACAATCAGCCCCAGCATTTT.

Many counts were recorded for this clonotype. The V gene is TRBV4-1, the J gene TRBJ1-2; 10 bases are a match to TRBD1. The V and J ends lost 4 bases and 4 bases, in that order; junction bases with no gene match: 6. Germline CDR1 MGHRA, CDR2 YSYEKL. The CDR3 is 15 amino acids. For the CDR3, the DNA is TGCGCCAGCAGCCTATCCGGGACAGGGGTCTATGGCTACACCTTC. Protein: CASSLSGTGVYGYTF.

This clonotype was seen only a few times. This chain links TRBV5-1 with TRBJ2-5; D might be TRBD2 (6 bases). V was pared by 4 bases and J by 0 bases, with 13 bases between. Germline V gene lookup returns CDR1 SGHRS and CDR2 YFSETQ. This CDR3 is 15 amino acids long. The CDR3 region is CASSGGSGYQETQYF. The CDR3 bases are TGCGCCAGCAGCGGGGGGTCCGGGTACCAAGAGACCCAGTACTTC.